The 4 T cell receptor beta chains listed next were all sequenced from one sample in a study of CD4 and CD8 cells across lung adenocarcinoma regions. TCRdb re-called the PCR reads through MiXCR, storing one row per CDR3 protein. The table shows almost 7,000 distinct CDR3 sequences, with approximately 49% occurring only once. Specimen: CD8+ T cells from the center of a lung tumor. The receptors come from a male donor with lung adenocarcinoma. The CD4 and CD8 labels of this study may be unreliable.

This clonotype has just one count. A much more abundant neighbour one base away suggests this may be a read error. The genes are TRBV6-1 and TRBJ2-1; D is ambiguous. CDR3 length: 13 residues. CDR1 is MNHNS, CDR2 SASEGT, per germline. In DNA, the CDR3 is TGTGCCAGCACACCCGGGCCCGCCAATGATCAGTTCTTC. Its protein is CASTPGPANDQFF.

This clonotype was seen ten or more times. The chain joins TRBV6-1 to TRBJ2-2; 8 bases align to TRBD1. The CDR3 is 12 residues long. Germline CDR1 is MNHNS and CDR2 is SASEGT. With 6 bases clipped from V and 12 bases from J, the junction kept 6 bases outside the gene matches. This CDR3 reads CASSLTGEKLFF. The CDR3 DNA reads TGTGCCAGCAGCTTGACAGGGGAGAAGCTGTTTTTT.

Here the CDR3 DNA reads TGTGCCAGCAGTTTTACGGTGAGCGGGAGCTACAATGAGCAGTACTTC. It translates to CASSFTVSGSYNEQYF. This chain links TRBV12-3 or TRBV12-4 with TRBJ2-5; 8 positions agree with TRBD2. This CDR3 has 16 amino acids. Trimming took 3 bases from V and 11 from J; bases not matched to a gene: 17.

This clonotype was seen at least ten times. This chain connects TRBV6-1 to TRBJ1-2; D is possibly TRBD1 (5 bases). The CDR3 covers 15 residues. Germline lookup yields CDR1 MNHNS and CDR2 SASEGT. Trimming took 0 bases from V and 0 from J, leaving 8 bases between them. This CDR3 is CASSEAETANYGYTF. CDR3 nucleotides: TGTGCCAGCAGTGAAGCCGAGACAGCTAACTATGGCTACACCTTC.